The 18 T cell receptor beta chains in this list originate from one sample, sequenced in a study of blood T cell repertoires in COVID-19. TCRdb's table, derived via immunoSEQ multiplex PCR, lists solely in-frame clones and lacks some. The sample includes 180,000 or so clones, 84% of them seen just once. The specimen was PBMCs or T cells enriched from blood (not recorded which). These receptors all come from a man in his fifties who had recovered from COVID-19.

The rearrangement uses TRBV18 and TRBJ2-5; the match to TRBD1 covers 7 bases. The CDR3 runs to 15 residues. CDR1 and CDR2 (germline): KGHSH, LQKENI. Trimming removed 6 bases from V and 4 bases from J; junction bases left unmatched: 11. CDR3 region: CASSQSRQGVETQYF. CDR3 nucleotides: TGTGCCAGCTCTCAAAGCCGACAGGGCGTAGAGACCCAGTACTTC.

The J gene is TRBJ2-7, the V gene TRBV11-3; TRBD2 agrees at 8 bases. This CDR3 is 13 amino acids long. V gave up 2 bases and J gave up 5 bases; unmatched junction bases: 2. From germline, CDR1 is SGHNT and CDR2 YENEEA. CDR3 nucleotides: TGTGCCAGCAGCTTAATCGGGGGGGACGAGCAGTACTTC. Translating gives CASSLIGGDEQYF.

In regard to this clone: Distinct nucleotide sequences in the sample also encode this CDR3. The chain joins TRBV7-8 to TRBJ2-5; 8 bases line up with TRBD1. The trim removed 1 base at V and 4 bases at J, leaving 5 bases unmatched. CDR3 size: 15 residues. In germline, CDR1 is SGHVS, CDR2 FQNEAQ. CDR3 residues: CASSLGTGGGETQYF. Written as DNA, the CDR3 is TGTGCCAGCAGCTTAGGAACAGGGGGAGGAGAGACCCAGTACTTC.

V and J are TRBV18 and TRBJ1-4; no clear D. Germline lookup yields CDR1 KGHSH and CDR2 LQKENI. This CDR3 contains 17 residues. V lost 6 bases to trimming and J lost 0 bases, with 17 bases between them. The CDR3 is CASSRSVPVATNEKLFF. The CDR3 DNA reads TGTGCCAGCTCTCGAAGCGTGCCCGTTGCAACTAATGAAAAACTGTTTTTT.

DNA of the CDR3: TGTGCCAGCAGTGCTCCAGGGAACACTGAAGCTTTCTTT. It yields the protein CASSAPGNTEAFF. J is TRBJ1-1 and V is TRBV12-3 or TRBV12-4; no definite D call. V lost 5 bases and J lost 1, with 8 bases in between. The CDR3 contains 13 residues.

In its sample, this clone was seen a few times. V usage is TRBV5-1 and J usage is TRBJ1-1, with D tentatively TRBD1 (6 bases). The germline gives CDR1 SGHRS, CDR2 YFSETQ. This CDR3 spans 15 amino acids. Trimming took off 0 bases at V and 7 bases at J, with 16 bases between the two ends. This CDR3 reads CASSLDTGRVGEAFF. CDR3 nucleotide sequence: TGCGCCAGCAGCTTGGACACAGGGAGAGTTGGTGAAGCTTTCTTT. The full variable domain, with the rest looked up from reference TRBV5-1 and TRBJ1-1, is KAGVTQTPRYLIKTRGQQVTLSCSPISGHRSVSWYQQTPGQGLQFLFEYFSETQRNKGNFPGRFSGRQFSNSRSEMNVSTLELGDSALYLCASSLDTGRVGEAFFGQGTRLTVV.

The chain joins TRBV5-4 to TRBJ1-1, with D perhaps matching TRBD1 (5 bases). V was shortened by 2 bases and J by 2 bases, with 19 bases between the two germline ends. This CDR3 is built from 17 residues. Germline loops: CDR1 SGHNT, CDR2 YYREEE (reference sequence). In DNA, the CDR3 is TGTGCCAGCAGCTTAGGGGCTTGGGACGGACTAAACACTGAAGCTTTCTTT. Residues: CASSLGAWDGLNTEAFF.

The gene calls are TRBV14 and TRBJ1-1, with TRBD1 matching over 9 bases. Germline V gives CDR1 SGHDN, CDR2 FVKESK. The length of the CDR3 is 16 residues. V lost 3 bases to trimming and J lost 4 bases; unmatched junction nucleotides: 9. CDR3 protein: CASSHLQGALGTEAFF. The CDR3 nucleotides are TGTGCCAGCAGCCATCTACAGGGGGCCTTGGGCACTGAAGCTTTCTTT.

The chain links TRBV9 to TRBJ1-1, with a possible D match to TRBD1 (6 bases). The CDR3 runs to 14 residues. Germline loops: CDR1 SGDLS, CDR2 YYNGEE. Trimming removed 4 bases at V and 3 bases at J, with 13 bases between. The CDR3 loop is CASSPQGWDTEAFF. The CDR3 DNA follows: TGTGCCAGCAGCCCGCAGGGGTGGGACACTGAAGCTTTCTTT.

The CDR3 DNA follows: TGTGCCAGCAGCCAATTAGCGGGGGTCCAAGAGACCCAGTACTTC. This codes for CASSQLAGVQETQYF. The chain joins TRBV3-1 (or the pseudogene TRBV3-2) to TRBJ2-5, with 9 nucleotides matching TRBD2. Losses at the gene ends were 2 bases for V and 1 base for J; bases not matched to a gene: 2. From germline, CDR1 is LGHDT and CDR2 YNNKEL (reference sequence). The CDR3 runs to 15 residues.

In the case of this clone: The sample contains more than one DNA sequence encoding this CDR3. The chain has TRBV18 and TRBJ1-1; D unclear. With 2 bases removed from V and 0 bases from J, the gap between germline ends came to 4 bases. The CDR3 spans 13 residues. In germline, CDR1 is KGHSH, CDR2 LQKENI. DNA for the CDR3: TGTGCCAGCTCACCAGACATGAACACTGAAGCTTTCTTT. Translating it yields CASSPDMNTEAFF. Together with reference TRBV18 and TRBJ1-1, the CDR3 gives the full variable domain: NAGVMQNPRHLVRRRGQEARLRCSPMKGHSHVYWYRQLPEEGLKFMVYLQKENIIDESGMPKERFSAEFPKEGPSILRIQQVVRGDSAAYFCASSPDMNTEAFFGQGTRLTVV.

J is TRBJ1-1 and V is TRBV12-3 or TRBV12-4; D not certain. V was trimmed by 3 bases and J by 1 base, leaving 6 bases between them. The CDR3 sequence is 13 residues long. CDR3 residues: CASSFEGNTEAFF. The DNA for the CDR3 is TGTGCCAGCAGTTTTGAGGGGAACACTGAAGCTTTCTTT.

V and J are TRBV7-8 and TRBJ1-1; 7 bases agree with TRBD1. V lost 4 bases to trimming and J lost 3 bases; unmatched junction nucleotides: 8. The CDR3 loop spans 15 amino acids. Germline lookup yields CDR1 SGHVS and CDR2 FQNEAQ. The CDR3, as DNA: TGTGCCAGCAGCTCCAGACAGGGTTCTTACACTGAAGCTTTCTTT. Translated, it gives CASSSRQGSYTEAFF.

The chain employs TRBV19 and TRBJ1-4; D not certain. V lost 3 bases and J 6 bases, leaving 11 bases between the germline ends. CDR1 and CDR2 (germline): LNHDA, SQIVND (reference sequence). The length of the CDR3 is 14 residues. The CDR3 bases are TGTGCCAGTAGTATTGTAGTGGCGGATGAAAAACTGTTTTTT. Translating gives CASSIVVADEKLFF.

The chain uses TRBV4-1 and TRBJ1-2, with a tentative D call TRBD1 (5 bases). CDR1 and CDR2 (germline): MGHRA, YSYEKL. With 0 bases removed from V and 2 bases from J, the gap between germline ends came to 7 bases. This CDR3 has 14 amino acids. CDR3 bases: TGCGCCAGCAGCCAAGATGCAGGGAACTATGGCTACACCTTC. The encoded protein is CASSQDAGNYGYTF.

This clone appeared a few times. The rearrangement uses TRBV9 and TRBJ2-1; TRBD2 agrees at 10 bases. Germline loops: CDR1 SGDLS, CDR2 YYNGEE. This CDR3 region has 15 residues. After removal of 3 bases from V and 13 bases from J, the junction contained 13 bases not matched to a gene. The CDR3 coding sequence is TGTGCCAGCAGCGGTACCACTAGCGGGGTGGCCCCCCAGTTCTTC. Translating it yields CASSGTTSGVAPQFF.

The chain recombines TRBV7-8 with TRBJ2-7; 12 nucleotides match TRBD1. This CDR3 has 16 amino acids. CDR1 SGHVS and CDR2 FQNEAQ come from the germline V gene. V lost 5 bases to trimming and J lost 5 bases; unmatched junction nucleotides: 10. CDR3 nucleotides: TGTGCCAGCAGCCCAAGGGACAGGGGGCTGAGAGACGAGCAGTACTTC. Its translation is CASSPRDRGLRDEQYF.

The chain employs TRBV2 and TRBJ2-3, with a tentative D call TRBD2 (7 bases). V was cut by 0 bases and J by 2 bases, with 21 bases left in between. This CDR3 is built from 19 residues. Germline V gene data show CDR1 as SNHLY and CDR2 as FYNNEI. The CDR3 region is CASSEAGGQHTFFTDTQYF. CDR3 DNA: TGTGCCAGCAGTGAAGCCGGGGGGCAGCATACCTTTTTCACAGATACGCAGTATTTT.